This is a list of T cell receptor beta chains from one sample in a study of response to subunit inactivated influenza vaccine. TCRdb reprocessed the RT-PCR reads via MiXCR and lists one record per CDR3 protein. This repertoire shows 450,000 to 600,000 distinct CDR3 sequences, about 17% found once; its top ten account for approximately 3%. Sequenced material: CD4+ T cells sorted from PBMCs, taken less than 30 months after vaccination. The receptors were sampled from a man between 50 and 69 years old who received an inactivated influenza vaccine. Each CDR3 is given with its conserved first and last residue. The order of the fields is V gene, D gene, clone size, J gene, CDR3 protein, CDR3 DNA. D genes are given only for firm matches. Rows may omit the clone size; those that give it use once, few, many or a size class.

TRBV20-1	.	few	TRBJ1-5	CSANADSFNQPQHF	TGCAGTGCCAACGCGGACAGCTTCAATCAGCCCCAGCATTTT
TRBV4-3	.	.	TRBJ1-2	CASSQDHRLHYGYTF	TGCGCCAGCAGCCAAGATCACAGGCTCCACTATGGCTACACCTTC
TRBV3-1	.	many	TRBJ1-2	CASSQLGGPGYTF	TGTGCCAGCAGCCAGCTAGGGGGGCCTGGCTACACCTTC
TRBV29-1	.	few	TRBJ2-3	CSVEGEAQRTDTQYF	TGCAGCGTTGAAGGGGAGGCACAGCGCACAGATACGCAGTATTTT
TRBV7-2	.	few	TRBJ1-6	CASSLGPRSPLHF	TGTGCCAGCAGCTTGGGACCTCGATCACCCCTCCACTTT
TRBV6-2/TRBV6-3	.	few	TRBJ1-5	CASKGRNSNQPQHF	TGTGCCAGCAAAGGCAGAAATAGCAATCAGCCCCAGCATTTT
TRBV3-1	TRBD2	.	TRBJ2-7	CASSQDLLASYEQYF	TGTGCCAGCAGCCAAGACCTACTAGCGAGCTACGAGCAGTACTTC
TRBV20-1	.	few	TRBJ2-4	CSARVGGSIGNIQYF	TGCAGTGCTAGAGTTGGGGGGAGTATCGGAAACATTCAGTACTTC
TRBV6-5	.	.	TRBJ2-5	CASSYSIQETQYF	TGTGCCAGCAGTTACTCGATCCAAGAGACCCAGTACTTC
TRBV20-1	TRBD1	few	TRBJ2-1	CSAPPGTGGGREQFF	TGCAGTGCCCCTCCCGGGACAGGGGGTGGGAGAGAGCAGTTCTTC
TRBV14	TRBD2	many	TRBJ2-1	CASSQLAGGYNEQFF	TGCGCCAGCAGCCAGCTAGCGGGAGGGTACAATGAGCAGTTCTTC
TRBV10-3	.	few	TRBJ2-4	CAISESVLAKNIQYF	TGTGCCATCAGTGAGTCAGTGTTGGCCAAAAACATTCAGTACTTC
TRBV29-1	TRBD1	.	TRBJ2-3	CSCFRQGATDTQYF	TGCAGCTGCTTCCGACAGGGGGCCACAGATACGCAGTATTTT
TRBV5-6	.	few	TRBJ2-1	CASSRGWDEQFF	TGTGCCAGCAGCCGAGGGTGGGATGAGCAGTTCTTC
TRBV10-3	.	many	TRBJ2-1	CAISELANEQFF	TGTGCCATCAGTGAGTTGGCAAATGAGCAGTTCTTC
TRBV11-2	TRBD2	few	TRBJ2-1	CASSPGLAGFSSYNEQFF	TGTGCCAGCAGCCCGGGACTAGCGGGGTTTAGCTCCTACAATGAGCAGTTCTTC
TRBV15	TRBD1	.	TRBJ1-6	CATSRETGVGSPLHF	TGTGCCACCAGCAGGGAGACAGGGGTGGGTTCACCCCTCCACTTT
TRBV20-1	TRBD1	.	TRBJ2-1	CSARALGTGSYVGGDEQFF	TGCAGTGCTAGAGCCCTCGGGACAGGGTCATATGTGGGCGGCGATGAGCAGTTCTTC
TRBV12-3/TRBV12-4	.	few	TRBJ1-2	CASSFNPSYYGYTF	TGTGCCAGCAGTTTCAATCCTTCCTACTATGGCTACACCTTC
TRBV6-5	.	few	TRBJ1-3	CASSYQGSSGNTIYF	TGTGCCAGCAGTTACCAGGGGAGCTCTGGAAACACCATATATTTT
TRBV4-3	TRBD2	few	TRBJ2-1	CASSQELGGRHHEQFF	TGCGCCAGCAGCCAAGAATTGGGCGGGAGGCACCATGAGCAGTTCTTC
TRBV10-3	.	.	TRBJ1-4	CAISAYNEKLFF	TGTGCCATCAGTGCGTATAATGAAAAACTGTTTTTT